One and the same sample provided the 14 T cell receptor beta chains below, sequenced in a study of T-cell memory formation after mild COVID-19. TCRdb processed the 5' RACE reads anew with MiXCR; each CDR3 protein has one entry. Of fewer than 300,000 distinct CDR3 sequences listed, more than 15% are singletons. The sample comprised PBMCs or a T cell subset sorted from them (not recorded which). The receptors derive from a man aged 18 to 29 who had mild COVID-19 (a few samples of this study predate the infection). Cell type and time point are not known.

Only a few counts were recorded for this clonotype. The chain combines TRBV6-1 with TRBJ1-6; 7 bases align to TRBD1. This CDR3 region has 16 residues. Looked up from germline, CDR1 is MNHNS and CDR2 is SASEGT. V shed 0 bases, J shed 7 bases, and the junction held 6 bases outside the gene matches. The CDR3 DNA reads TGTGCCAGCAGTGAAGCCCGACTCAGGGGGAATTCACCCCTCCACTTT. It encodes CASSEARLRGNSPLHF.

There are many counts of this clonotype. The chain uses TRBV12-5 and TRBJ2-5; D tentatively fits TRBD1 or TRBD2 (5 bases each). Looked up from germline, CDR1 is LGHNT and CDR2 is FRNRAP. The CDR3 has 13 residues. V was clipped by 2 bases and J by 5 bases, with 9 bases between them. The CDR3 protein is CASGLSGTETQYF. The CDR3 bases are TGTGCTAGTGGTTTGTCCGGGACGGAGACCCAGTACTTC.

The gene calls are TRBV2 and TRBJ1-5; TRBD1 might be the D (6 bases). The CDR3 sequence is 15 residues long. V was shortened by 7 bases and J by 6 bases, with 19 bases between the two germline ends. In germline, CDR1 is SNHLY, CDR2 FYNNEI. The CDR3 protein is CASIGGHGGLQPQHF. The CDR3, as DNA: TGTGCCAGCATAGGGGGGCACGGGGGGCTTCAGCCCCAGCATTTT.

V is TRBV11-2 and J is TRBJ2-2; D not resolved. The V end was cut by 8 bases, the J end by 7 bases, with 8 bases between. This CDR3 spans 11 amino acids. Germline CDR1 reads SGHAT; CDR2 reads FQNNGV. CDR3 DNA: TGTGCCAGCCGGAACCGCGGGGAGCTGTTTTTT. Protein sequence: CASRNRGELFF.

This clonotype came up a few times. V usage is TRBV4-1 and J usage is TRBJ1-2; 8 bases map to TRBD1. The trim removed 4 bases at V and 6 bases at J, leaving 13 bases unmatched. CDR3 length: 16 amino acids. Germline V gene sequence: CDR1 MGHRA, CDR2 YSYEKL. The DNA of the CDR3 is TGCGCCAGCAGCCCCTACCGCTCTGGACAGGGCCATGGCTACACCTTC. It specifies CASSPYRSGQGHGYTF.

This clonotype was counted once. The chain links TRBV21-1 to TRBJ1-2; the listed D gene, TRBD1, was not tested against the DNA. TRBV21-1 is flagged as a pseudogene. CDR3 length: 18 residues. The CDR3 region is CASSKVWAGQGRIYGYTF. CDR3 DNA: TGTGCCAGCAGCAAGGTTTGGGCGGGACAGGGGAGAATCTATGGCTACACCTTC.

This clonotype is deemed medium-sized. The germline gene is not matched at one end of the junction; a read error may be the cause. The CDR3 sequence is CASSLGETQYF. The CDR3 DNA follows: TGTGCCAGCAGCTTAGGGGAGACCCAGTACTTC. This chain uses TRBV12-3 or TRBV12-4 with TRBJ2-5, with D unresolved. The length of the CDR3 is 11 residues.

The chain joins TRBV12-3 or TRBV12-4 to TRBJ1-1; D unclear. CDR3 length: 15 amino acids. V was pared by 6 bases and J by 1 base, with 15 bases between. The CDR3 loop reads CASSRPTARNTEAFF. The CDR3 nucleotides read TGTGCCAGCAGCCGACCCACAGCCAGGAACACTGAAGCTTTCTTT.

This clonotype was detected only a few times. The chain carries TRBV11-2 and TRBJ1-4; TRBD1 matches at 9 bases. The CDR3 contains 14 residues. Trimming cost V 7 bases and J 4 bases; bases outside gene matches: 4. The V gene's germline CDR1 is SGHAT and CDR2 FQNNGV. DNA for the CDR3: TGTGCCAGCACCCAGGACAGGGGTAATGAAAAACTGTTTTTT. Translation: CASTQDRGNEKLFF.

This clonotype was found a few times. The chain couples TRBV7-8 to TRBJ2-2; a weak D match, TRBD1 (6 bases). Trimming cost V 6 bases and J 0 bases, with 8 bases left between them. Germline lookup yields CDR1 SGHVS and CDR2 FQNEAQ. The CDR3 is 14 residues long. The CDR3: CASRDRTNTGELFF. The CDR3 DNA follows: TGTGCCAGCAGAGACAGGACGAACACCGGGGAGCTGTTTTTT.

This chain uses TRBV5-1 with TRBJ1-2; D ambiguous. Trimming left V 4 bases short and J 2 bases short, with 15 bases between. The germline V gene encodes CDR1 SGHRS and CDR2 YFSETQ. This CDR3 region has 15 residues. The chain's CDR3 is CASSPRADPNYGYTF. As DNA, the CDR3 is TGCGCCAGCAGCCCAAGGGCGGACCCGAACTATGGCTACACCTTC. The variable domain in full, completed from reference TRBV5-1 and TRBJ1-2, reads KAGVTQTPRYLIKTRGQQVTLSCSPISGHRSVSWYQQTPGQGLQFLFEYFSETQRNKGNFPGRFSGRQFSNSRSEMNVSTLELGDSALYLCASSPRADPNYGYTFGSGTRLTVV.

This clonotype appeared many times. V is TRBV29-1 and J is TRBJ2-3; tentatively, D is TRBD2 (5 bases). The CDR3 has 11 amino acids. Trimming removed 7 bases at V and 5 bases at J, with 10 bases between. From germline, CDR1 is SQVTM and CDR2 ANQGSEA. The CDR3 spells CSGLSGDTQYF. Written as DNA, the CDR3 is TGCAGCGGACTATCAGGAGATACGCAGTATTTT.

The chain uses TRBV3-2 and TRBJ2-1; the table's D call of TRBD1 was not tested on the DNA. TRBV3-2 is a documented pseudogene. CDR3 length: 16 amino acids. The CDR3 sequence: CASSPRQGSSYNEQFF. CDR3 bases: TGTGCCAGCAGCCCCCGACAGGGCAGCTCCTACAATGAGCAGTTCTTC.

This clonotype was detected only a few times. The J gene is TRBJ1-5, the V gene TRBV2, with D perhaps matching TRBD1 (6 bases). Between the trimmed V and J ends, which lost 3 bases and 2 bases, there was a span of 11 bases. The CDR3 covers 15 residues. Germline CDR1 and CDR2: SNHLY and FYNNEI. Here the CDR3 DNA reads TGTGCCAGCAGTGACAGGGGTTCCGGCAATCAGCCCCAGCATTTT. Its translation: CASSDRGSGNQPQHF.